The clone carrying this T cell receptor beta chain was seen repeatedly, ten times or more. Its antigen is unknown. This sample's RNA came from whole unsorted tissue. These data belong to a study of tumor and adjacent non-tumor tissue in lung cancer. On the study more broadly: Patients were aged roughly 31 to 76, ten or so men and about five women, stage I to III. Study-level findings and limits: Tumor repertoires had a smaller top 100 clone share than normal lung.

The germline V gene has CDR1 SGHNT and CDR2 YYREEE (reference sequence). With 4 bases removed from V and 8 bases from J, the gap between germline ends came to 15 bases. This CDR3 has 13 amino acids. TCRbeta libraries were built with three rounds of nested PCR, modified from ARM-PCR. From the multiplex PCR reads, TCRdb called clonotypes with MiXCR, one entry per CDR3 protein. Seen here are tens of thousands of distinct CDR3 sequences, about 80% observed once, and the top ten hold roughly 27%. Sequencing input: lung tumor tissue. This sequence was found in a man in his 60s with non-small cell lung cancer. J is TRBJ1-1 and V is TRBV5-4; D remains unclear. The CDR3 is CASSPTEREEAFF. In nucleotides, the CDR3 is TGTGCCAGCAGCCCAACGGAGCGGGAAGAAGCTTTCTTT.